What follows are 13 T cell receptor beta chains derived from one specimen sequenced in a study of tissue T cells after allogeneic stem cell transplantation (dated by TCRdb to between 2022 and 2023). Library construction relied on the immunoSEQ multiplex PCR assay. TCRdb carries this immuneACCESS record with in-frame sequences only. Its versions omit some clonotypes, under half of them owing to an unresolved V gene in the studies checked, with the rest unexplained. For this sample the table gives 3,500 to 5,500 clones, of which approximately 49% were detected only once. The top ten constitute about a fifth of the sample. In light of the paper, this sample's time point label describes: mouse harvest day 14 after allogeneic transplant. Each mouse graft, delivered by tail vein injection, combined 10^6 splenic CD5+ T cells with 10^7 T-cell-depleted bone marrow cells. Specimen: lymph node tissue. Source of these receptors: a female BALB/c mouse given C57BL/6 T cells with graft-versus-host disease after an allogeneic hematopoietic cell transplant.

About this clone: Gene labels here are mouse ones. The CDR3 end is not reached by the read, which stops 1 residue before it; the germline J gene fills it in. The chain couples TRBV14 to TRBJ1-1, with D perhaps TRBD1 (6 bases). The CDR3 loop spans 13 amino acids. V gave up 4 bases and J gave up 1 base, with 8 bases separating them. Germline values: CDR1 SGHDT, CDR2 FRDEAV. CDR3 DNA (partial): TGTGCCAGCAGTCTCAGGGGAAACACAGAAGTCTTC. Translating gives CASSLRGNTEVF. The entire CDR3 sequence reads CASSLRGNTEVFF. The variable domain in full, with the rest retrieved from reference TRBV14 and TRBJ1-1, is EAGVTQSPRYAVLQEGQAVSFWCDPISGHDTLYWYQQPRDQGPQLLVYFRDEAVIDNSQLPSDRFSAVRPKGTNSTLKIQSAKQGDTATYLCASSLRGNTEVFFGKGTRLTVV.

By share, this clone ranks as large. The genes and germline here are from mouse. CDR3 DNA (partial): TGTGCCTGGAGCCTCAGGGACACCCAGTAC. It codes for CAWSLRDTQY. The complete CDR3 sequence is CAWSLRDTQYF. This rearrangement joins TRBV31 to TRBJ2-5; the D is unclear. The read ends 1 residue before the CDR3 terminus; that terminus is restored from the germline J gene. Germline-derived CDR1 and CDR2 are GKSSPN and SITVG. Trimming took off 3 bases at V and 6 bases at J, with 7 bases between the two ends. This CDR3 region has 11 residues. The full variable domain, rest sourced from reference TRBV31 and TRBJ2-5, is AQTIHQWPVAEIKAVGSPLSLGCTIKGKSSPNLYWYWQATGGTLQQLFYSITVGQVESVVQLNLSASRPKDDQFILSTEKLLLSHSGFYLCAWSLRDTQYFGPGTRLLVL.

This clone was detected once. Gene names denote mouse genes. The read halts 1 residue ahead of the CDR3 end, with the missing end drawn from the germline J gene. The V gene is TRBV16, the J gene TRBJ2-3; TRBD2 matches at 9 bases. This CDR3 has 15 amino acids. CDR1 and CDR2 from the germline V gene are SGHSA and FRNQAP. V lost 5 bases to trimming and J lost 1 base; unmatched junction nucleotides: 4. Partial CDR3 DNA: TGTGCAAGCAGCCAGACTGGGGGCCGTGCAGAAACGCTGTAT. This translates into CASSQTGGRAETLY. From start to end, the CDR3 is CASSQTGGRAETLYF.

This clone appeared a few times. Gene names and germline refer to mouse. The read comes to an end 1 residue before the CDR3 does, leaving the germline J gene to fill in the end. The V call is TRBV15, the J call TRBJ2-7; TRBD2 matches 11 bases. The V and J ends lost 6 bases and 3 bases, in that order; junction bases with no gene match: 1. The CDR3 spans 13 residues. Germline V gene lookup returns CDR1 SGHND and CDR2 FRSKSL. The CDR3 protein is CASRGTGGYEQYF. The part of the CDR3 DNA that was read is TGTGCCAGCAGAGGGACTGGGGGCTATGAACAGTAC.

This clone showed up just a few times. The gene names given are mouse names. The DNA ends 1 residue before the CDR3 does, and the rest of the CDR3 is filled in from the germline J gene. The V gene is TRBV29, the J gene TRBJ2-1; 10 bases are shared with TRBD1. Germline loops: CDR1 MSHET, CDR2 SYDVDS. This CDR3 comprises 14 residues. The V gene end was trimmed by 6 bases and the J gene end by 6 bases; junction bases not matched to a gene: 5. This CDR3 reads CASSRDRGFAEQFF. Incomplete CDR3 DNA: TGTGCTAGCAGCCGGGACAGGGGATTTGCTGAGCAGTTC.

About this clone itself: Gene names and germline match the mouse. Partial CDR3 DNA: TGTGCAAGCAGCTTAGTGCGGGTCTGGTATGCTGAGCAGTTC. Translating it yields CASSLVRVWYAEQF. The full CDR3 protein reads CASSLVRVWYAEQFF. The chain links TRBV16 to TRBJ2-1; D call uncertain. Sequencing ends 1 residue short of the CDR3 end; the germline J gene provides the rest. The CDR3 is 15 amino acids. Germline values: CDR1 SGHSA, CDR2 FRNQAP. V was trimmed by 1 base and J by 4 bases, leaving 11 bases between them.

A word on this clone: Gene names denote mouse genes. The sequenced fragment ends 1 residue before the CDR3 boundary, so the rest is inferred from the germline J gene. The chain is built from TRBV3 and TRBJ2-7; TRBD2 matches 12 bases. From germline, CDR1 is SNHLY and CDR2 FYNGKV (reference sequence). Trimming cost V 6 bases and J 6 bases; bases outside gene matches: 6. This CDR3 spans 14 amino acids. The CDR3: CASSLGTGGTEQYF. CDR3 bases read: TGTGCCAGCAGTCTAGGGACTGGGGGGACTGAACAGTAC.

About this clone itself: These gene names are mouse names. The CDR3 loop is CASSPTGGQDTQYF. The DNA read from the CDR3 is TGTGCCAGCAGTCCCACTGGGGGCCAAGACACCCAGTAC. This chain links TRBV26 with TRBJ2-5, with TRBD2 identical over 8 bases. The read terminates 1 residue before the CDR3 end, so the remaining end is supplied by the germline J gene. The V gene's germline CDR1 is KGHPV and CDR2 FQNQEV (reference sequence). The CDR3 runs to 14 residues. V trimming: 4 bases; J trimming: 2 bases; junction bases outside the gene matches: 2.

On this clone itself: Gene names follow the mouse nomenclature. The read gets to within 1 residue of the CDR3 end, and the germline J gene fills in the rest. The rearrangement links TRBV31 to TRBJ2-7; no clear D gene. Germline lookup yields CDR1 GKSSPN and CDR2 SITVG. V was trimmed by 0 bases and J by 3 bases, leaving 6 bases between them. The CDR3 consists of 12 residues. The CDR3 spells CAWSLRDYEQYF. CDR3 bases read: TGTGCCTGGAGTCTACGGGACTATGAACAGTAC.

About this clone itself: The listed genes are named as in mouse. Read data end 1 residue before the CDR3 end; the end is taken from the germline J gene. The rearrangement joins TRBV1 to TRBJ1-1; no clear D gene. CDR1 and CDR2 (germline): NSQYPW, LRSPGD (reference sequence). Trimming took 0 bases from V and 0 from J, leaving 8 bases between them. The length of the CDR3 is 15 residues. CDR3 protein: CTCSAEGKANTEVFF. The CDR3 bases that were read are TGCACCTGCAGTGCAGAGGGCAAAGCAAACACAGAAGTCTTC.

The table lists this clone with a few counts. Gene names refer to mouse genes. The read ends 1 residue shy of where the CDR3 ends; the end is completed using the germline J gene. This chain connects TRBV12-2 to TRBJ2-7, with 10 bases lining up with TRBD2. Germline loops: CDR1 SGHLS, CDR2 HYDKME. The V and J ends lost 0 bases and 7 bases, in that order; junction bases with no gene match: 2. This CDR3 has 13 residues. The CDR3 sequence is CASSLGLGVEQYF. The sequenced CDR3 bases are TGTGCCAGCTCTCTCGGACTGGGGGTCGAACAGTAC.

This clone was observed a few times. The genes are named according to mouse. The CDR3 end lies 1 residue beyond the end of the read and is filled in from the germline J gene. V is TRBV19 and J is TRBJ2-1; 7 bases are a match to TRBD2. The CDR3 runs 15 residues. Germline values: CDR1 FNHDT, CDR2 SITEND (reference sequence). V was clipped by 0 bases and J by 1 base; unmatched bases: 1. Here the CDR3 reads CASSIGGGNYAEQFF. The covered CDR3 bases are TGTGCCAGCAGTATAGGGGGGGGAAACTATGCTGAGCAGTTC.

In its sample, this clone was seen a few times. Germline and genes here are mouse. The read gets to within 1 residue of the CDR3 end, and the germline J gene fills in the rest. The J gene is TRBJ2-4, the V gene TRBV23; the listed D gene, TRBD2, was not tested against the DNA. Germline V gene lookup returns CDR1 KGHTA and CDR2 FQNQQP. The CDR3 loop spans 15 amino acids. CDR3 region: CSSSQSPGRQNTLYF. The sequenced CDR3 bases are TGCTCCAGCAGTCAATCGCCTGGGAGGCAAAACACCTTGTAC.